A single sample is the source of the 27 T cell receptor beta chains below, sequenced in a study of blood T cells in healthy people across ages. The authors ran a second PCR of about 6 to 11 cycles using a sample-barcoded 5' primer and a J-beta primer mix. TCRdb reprocessed the 5' RACE reads via MiXCR and lists one record per CDR3 protein. The data contain 700,000 to 950,000 distinct CDR3 sequences, 58% of them seen just once; the ten biggest clones take up approximately 23%. Specimen: blood. The receptors derive from a man aged 25-45 years in good health.

This clonotype was seen a few times. This chain connects TRBV7-6 to TRBJ2-1; D is unresolved. The CDR3 spans 12 residues. The germline gives CDR1 SGHVS, CDR2 FNYEAQ. Trimming took off 5 bases at V and 10 bases at J, with 12 bases between the two ends. CDR3 amino acids: CASSLTPQEQFF. CDR3 DNA sequence: TGTGCCAGCAGCCTGACCCCCCAGGAGCAGTTCTTC.

This chain connects TRBV27 to TRBJ1-1, with D perhaps TRBD1 (6 bases). CDR3 length: 13 amino acids. V was clipped by 6 bases and J by 4 bases, with 12 bases between them. The germline V gene encodes CDR1 MNHEY and CDR2 SMNVEV (reference sequence). This chain's CDR3 is CASSPDRITEAFF. The CDR3, as DNA: TGTGCCAGCAGCCCAGACAGGATCACTGAAGCTTTCTTT.

The sample holds a few counts of this clonotype. This chain joins TRBV29-1 and TRBJ2-4; the match to TRBD2 covers 8 bases. Germline trimming cut 8 bases from V and 6 bases from J; bases unmatched to any gene: 6. This CDR3 is built from 12 residues. Germline CDR1 SQVTM, CDR2 ANQGSEA. The CDR3: CSTRSGGNIQYF. The CDR3 DNA reads as TGCAGCACGCGAAGCGGGGGAAACATTCAGTACTTC.

The rearrangement uses TRBV7-9 and TRBJ1-2; 10 bases map to TRBD1. From germline, CDR1 is SEHNR and CDR2 FQNEAQ (reference sequence). With V trimmed by 5 bases and J by 0 bases, 9 bases remained unmatched. CDR3 size: 17 residues. The CDR3 loop is CASSEPGQGKSNYGYTF. The CDR3 DNA reads as TGTGCCAGCAGCGAACCGGGACAGGGGAAGTCTAACTATGGCTACACCTTC.

This chain uses TRBV18 with TRBJ1-5; a weak D match, TRBD1 (6 bases). V was trimmed by 6 bases and J by 7 bases, leaving 19 bases between them. The CDR3 extends over 15 amino acids. From germline, CDR1 is KGHSH and CDR2 LQKENI. In DNA form, the CDR3 reads TGTGCCAGCTCCAAGGGGGTGGACCAGGACCAGCCCCAGCATTTT. This gives the protein CASSKGVDQDQPQHF.

In its sample, this clonotype was seen a few times. The chain has TRBV11-2 and TRBJ2-1; 9 nucleotides align to TRBD1. Germline lookup yields CDR1 SGHAT and CDR2 FQNNGV. This CDR3 region has 17 residues. J lost 6 bases, V lost 5 bases, and 14 bases had no gene match. This CDR3 reads CASSPHRPLTGGNEQFF. CDR3 nucleotides: TGTGCCAGCAGCCCACACCGGCCCTTGACAGGGGGCAATGAGCAGTTCTTC.

This clonotype was observed many times. V usage is TRBV7-2 and J usage is TRBJ2-1; D remains ambiguous. Germline CDR1 reads SGHTA; CDR2 reads FQGNSA. Deletions cut 5 bases from V and 2 bases from J, with 7 bases between. The CDR3 loop spans 13 amino acids. In DNA form, the CDR3 reads TGTGCCAGCAGCCCAACAACCTACAATGAGCAGTTCTTC. Encoded protein: CASSPTTYNEQFF.

The chain is built from TRBV3-1 and TRBJ2-3; a possible D gene is TRBD2 (5 bases). The CDR3 totals 15 residues. The V end lost 4 bases, the J end lost 2 bases, and 13 bases lay between the germline ends. Germline loops: CDR1 LGHDT, CDR2 YNNKEL (reference sequence). CDR3 nucleotides: TGTGCCAGCAGCCTCGGCCTAGCATACACAGATACGCAGTATTTT. Protein: CASSLGLAYTDTQYF.

Here the CDR3 reads CSARVVNAYEQYF. As DNA, the CDR3 is TGCAGTGCTAGAGTTGTAAATGCTTACGAGCAGTACTTC. The chain joins TRBV20-1 to TRBJ2-7; no reliable D call. This CDR3 has 13 amino acids. Germline values: CDR1 DFQATT, CDR2 SNEGSKA (reference sequence). Deletions cut 1 base from V and 4 bases from J, with 11 bases between.

This clonotype has ten or more counts. The chain carries TRBV7-2 and TRBJ1-2, with 8 bases lining up with TRBD1. The CDR3 is 15 residues long. V gave up 4 bases and J gave up 6 bases; unmatched junction bases: 10. Germline CDR1 and CDR2: SGHTA and FQGNSA. The chain's CDR3 is CASSSYTGQGDGYTF. CDR3 sequence (DNA): TGTGCCAGCAGCTCCTATACCGGACAGGGCGATGGCTACACCTTC.

This clonotype is a singleton in its sample. The chain links TRBV6-2 or TRBV6-3 to TRBJ2-6; TRBD1 might be the D (6 bases). Between the trimmed V and J ends, which lost 4 bases and 0 bases, there was a span of 19 bases. Germline loops: CDR1 MNHEY, CDR2 SVGEGT. This CDR3 spans 19 amino acids. This CDR3 reads CASSSIIDRQHSGANVLTF. The CDR3 nucleotides read TGTGCCAGCAGTTCGATCATCGACAGGCAGCACTCTGGGGCCAACGTCCTGACTTTC.

This sequence joins TRBV30 and TRBJ1-2; D call uncertain. Per the germline V gene, CDR1 is GTSNPN and CDR2 is SVGIG (reference sequence). The CDR3 has 15 residues. V lost 1 base and J 2 bases, leaving 14 bases between the germline ends. The DNA of the CDR3 is TGTGCCTGGAGTGACGGGGTTAACCCCAACTATGGCTACACCTTC. It translates to CAWSDGVNPNYGYTF.

The chain uses TRBV2 and TRBJ1-2, with D unclear. Germline CDR1 and CDR2: SNHLY and FYNNEI. This CDR3 comprises 12 residues. Between the trimmed V and J ends, which lost 5 bases and 4 bases, there was a span of 8 bases. The CDR3 is CASSPQRYGYTF. CDR3 in DNA: TGTGCCAGCAGTCCCCAGCGCTATGGCTACACCTTC.

Turning to this clonotype: A junction end diverges from the germline sequence, so it may reflect a read error. The CDR3 loop is CASSFDGQPTDTQYF. CDR3 DNA sequence: TGTGCCAGCAGTTTCGACGGCCAACCCACAGATACACAGTATTTT. The chain links TRBV12-3 or TRBV12-4 to TRBJ2-3; D gene uncertain. The CDR3 is made up of 15 amino acids.

This chain uses TRBV3-1 with TRBJ2-1; D is perhaps TRBD1 (6 bases). The germline V gene encodes CDR1 LGHDT and CDR2 YNNKEL (reference sequence). V lost 4 bases and J lost 7, with 11 bases in between. This CDR3 contains 13 residues. CDR3 amino acids: CASSPGGINEQFF. The DNA for the CDR3 is TGTGCCAGCAGCCCTGGGGGCATAAATGAGCAGTTCTTC.

This chain links TRBV30 with TRBJ1-1; no reliable D call. Trimming took 1 base from V and 7 from J, leaving 10 bases between them. The germline gives CDR1 GTSNPN, CDR2 SVGIG (reference sequence). The CDR3 loop spans 12 amino acids. This CDR3 reads CAWSASWGEAFF. DNA for the CDR3: TGTGCCTGGAGTGCCTCCTGGGGTGAAGCTTTCTTT.

The CDR3 coding sequence is TGCAGAAACCTCAGAAGGGGAGTGGAAGAGACCCAGTACTTC. Translated: CRNLRRGVEETQYF. V usage is TRBV20-1 and J usage is TRBJ2-5; D tentatively fits TRBD1 or TRBD2 (5 bases each). Per germline, CDR1 DFQATT and CDR2 SNEGSKA (reference sequence). The CDR3 sequence is 14 residues long.

The chain is built from TRBV24-1 and TRBJ2-3, with TRBD1 identical over 8 bases. This CDR3 comprises 13 residues. The germline CDR1 and CDR2 sequences are KGHDR and SFDVKD. Trimming removed 12 bases from V and 1 base from J; junction bases left unmatched: 5. CDR3 loop: CAVLDRGTDTQYF. The CDR3, as DNA: TGTGCCGTACTGGACAGGGGCACAGATACGCAGTATTTT.

This rearrangement joins TRBV20-1 to TRBJ2-7, with D unclear. Germline lookup yields CDR1 DFQATT and CDR2 SNEGSKA (reference sequence). Deletions cut 2 bases from V and 4 bases from J, with 6 bases between. CDR3 length: 11 amino acids. DNA of the CDR3: TGCAGTGCTAGACAGGAGTACGAGCAGTACTTC. Residues: CSARQEYEQYF.

The chain links TRBV3-1 to TRBJ2-1, with D perhaps matching TRBD1 or TRBD2 (5 bases each). Deletions cut 4 bases from V and 8 bases from J, with 12 bases between. CDR3 length equals 13 residues. Germline V CDR1 and CDR2: LGHDT, YNNKEL (reference sequence). The CDR3 loop reads CASSPGMGDEQFF. As DNA, the CDR3 is TGTGCCAGCAGCCCAGGGATGGGGGATGAGCAGTTCTTC.

By sample fraction, this clonotype is hyperexpanded. The rearrangement joins TRBV7-2 to TRBJ2-7, with 8 bases identical to TRBD1. The germline gives CDR1 SGHTA, CDR2 FQGNSA. V gave up 5 bases and J gave up 2 bases; unmatched junction bases: 8. This CDR3 is built from 15 residues. CDR3 in DNA: TGTGCCAGCAGCCCTGGGACAGGTCAACCCTACGAGCAGTACTTC. Residues: CASSPGTGQPYEQYF.

This clonotype was seen only once. The chain recombines TRBV6-1 with TRBJ2-3; D remains unclear. Trimming cost V 6 bases and J 1 base, with 14 bases left between them. Germline CDR1 and CDR2: MNHNS and SASEGT. The CDR3 consists of 15 residues. The CDR3 spells CASRGPERGTDTQYF. CDR3 nucleotide sequence: TGTGCCAGCAGAGGACCCGAGAGAGGCACAGATACGCAGTATTTT.

This clonotype was detected only once. The rearrangement links TRBV20-1 to TRBJ2-7, with 10 nucleotides matching TRBD2. The J call could be wrong; TRBJ2-5 is a better fit for the DNA end. Germline V gives CDR1 DFQATT, CDR2 SNEGSKA (reference sequence). The CDR3 loop spans 15 amino acids. The CDR3, as DNA: TGCAGTGCGCAAGCCGGGACTAGCGTAGAAGAGACCCAGTACTTC. Residues: CSAQAGTSVEETQYF.

The CDR3 region is CSTKRTGGTQYF. Here the CDR3 DNA reads TGCAGCACCAAAAGAACGGGGGGGACCCAGTACTTC. The V gene is TRBV29-1, the J gene TRBJ2-5; the match to TRBD2 covers 7 bases. CDR3 size: 12 residues. Per the germline V gene, CDR1 is SQVTM and CDR2 is ANQGSEA. Trimming cost V 8 bases and J 7 bases; bases outside gene matches: 10.

V gene TRBV21-1 combines with J gene TRBJ1-4; TRBD1 is taken as the D call from the table, unchecked against the DNA. TRBV21-1 is a known pseudogene. The CDR3 runs 16 residues. The CDR3 loop reads CASSNRGRGIQEKLFF. DNA of the CDR3: TGTGCCAGCAGCAATCGCGGCAGGGGGATTCAGGAAAAACTGTTTTTT.

The V gene is TRBV5-5, the J gene TRBJ2-2, with D possibly TRBD2 on 7 matching bases. V was cut by 0 bases and J by 4 bases, with 13 bases left in between. The CDR3 loop spans 16 amino acids. The germline V gene encodes CDR1 SGHKS and CDR2 YYEKEE (reference sequence). The CDR3 is CASSLVGGHATGELFF. The DNA of the CDR3 is TGTGCCAGCAGCTTGGTCGGGGGGCATGCCACCGGGGAGCTGTTTTTT.

This chain uses TRBV4-3 with TRBJ1-1; possible D gene TRBD1, 6 bases. Germline V gene lookup returns CDR1 LGHNA and CDR2 YSLEER. The ends were cut back, 3 bases at V and 3 bases at J, with 14 bases in the middle. The CDR3 loop spans 15 amino acids. CDR3 amino acids: CASSQEGGGYTEAFF. Written as DNA, the CDR3 is TGCGCCAGCAGCCAGGAAGGGGGGGGGTACACTGAAGCTTTCTTT.